The following is a T cell receptor (beta chain) sequence with its context. Per the authors' pipeline: Researchers report that nucleated cell counts were estimated from reference gene primer amplification. TCRdb's copy holds only in-frame clones and misses some; the assay was immunoSEQ multiplex PCR. The DNA was the basis for D and trimming; V, J and clone size are from that table. Among about 210,000 clones listed, 86% were seen once. The sample originates from a study of blood T cell repertoires in COVID-19. Participants spanned ages roughly 18 to 90 years and resided in roughly 26 US areas. No more than 2 weeks before study entry, exposed participants had met a case of COVID-19. This CDR3 contains 18 residues. The germline V gene encodes CDR1 LNHDA and CDR2 SQIVND (reference sequence). V was clipped by 3 bases and J by 2 bases; unmatched bases: 11.

This clonotype was sampled from a woman aged 25 to 39 who had been exposed to COVID-19. Sequenced input: PBMCs or T cells enriched from blood (not recorded which). This sequence joins TRBV19 and TRBJ1-3; 9 bases are a match to TRBD1. The CDR3 region is CASSIDPWTGAAGNTIYF. Written as DNA, the CDR3 is TGTGCCAGTAGTATCGACCCCTGGACAGGGGCTGCTGGAAACACCATATATTTT.